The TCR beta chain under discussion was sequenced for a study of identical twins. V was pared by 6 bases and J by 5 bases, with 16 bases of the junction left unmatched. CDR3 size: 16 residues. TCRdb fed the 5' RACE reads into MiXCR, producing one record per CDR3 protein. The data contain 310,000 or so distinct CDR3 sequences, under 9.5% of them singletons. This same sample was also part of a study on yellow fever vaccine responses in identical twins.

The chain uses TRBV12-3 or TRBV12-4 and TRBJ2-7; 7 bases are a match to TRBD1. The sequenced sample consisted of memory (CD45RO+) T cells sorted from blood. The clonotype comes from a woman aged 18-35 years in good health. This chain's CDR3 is CASSHGSGQPGDEQYV. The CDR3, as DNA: TGTGCCAGCAGCCACGGATCGGGACAGCCAGGGGACGAGCAGTACGTC.